This TCR beta chain was obtained from a study of shared clonotypes between healthy human individuals (dated by TCRdb to the early 2020s). Context from the whole study: A few men and a couple of women, aged 18 to 49 years, made up the cohort. Per donor, three plates each were used for CD4 naive and CD4 memory, two for CD8 naive, and one for CD8 memory. Blood TCR repertoires of five healthy adults were deeply sequenced to estimate repertoire size and the extent of clonotype sharing between individuals. To increase sequencing depth and limit assay-specific biases, different laboratories used diverse techniques to prepare libraries and sequence TCR repertoires. Per donor, leukapheresis produced somewhere between about 0.9 and 9 billion PBMCs. The investigation overall reported the following: Higher generation probabilities were observed for clonotypes shared by all four sorted-subset donors than for non-shared clonotypes. The small number of donors limited the genetic and exposure-history diversity represented. Naive subsets generally had larger estimated clonotype richness than memory subsets did. Roughly 5% of naive CD4, 3.5% of naive CD8, around 2.3% of memory CD4, and around 0.4% of memory CD8 clonotypes were shared across a few donors. Sampling was restricted to blood, and TCR repertoires in tissues likely differ from the TCR repertoires found in blood. Pairwise subsampling indicated that sequencing depth was expected to affect the degree of clonotype sharing among donors. Even with the large sequencing depth, rarefaction of the sorted-subset datasets indicated that sequencing was incomplete.

About this clone itself: The antigen this receptor binds is unknown. No much larger clone exists at a distance of one base, and base qualities are not known.

CD8 naive samples consisted of CD45RO-negative cells that were positively selected for CCR7, yielding a CD45RA+CCR7+ population without TemRA cells. The donors were healthy, HIV-negative adults who had no recently reported acute infections or vaccinations. Every donor was a Caucasian adult residing in Nashville, Tennessee, USA. Blood was obtained by leukapheresis, after which PBMCs were separated by Ficoll-Histopaque density gradient centrifugation and cryopreserved in liquid nitrogen vapor phase. Purity and quantity of every magnetically sorted T cell population were checked by analytical flow cytometry. From each sorted fraction, genomic DNA was isolated and quantified by UV absorbance on a Nanodrop 2000c. Using the deep immunoSEQ assay, TCR CDR3 regions were amplified from genomic DNA by multiplex PCR. Extracted genomic DNA from each cell subset was spread evenly across all wells of several immunoSEQ 96-well plates, with each plate serving as a replicate. For sorted subsets, approximately 200 ng of genomic DNA, equivalent to about 30,000 T cell genomes, went into each replicate PCR. The purified libraries were quantified using a Qubit 3.0 fluorometer, sized with a Bioanalyzer 2100, and then quantified again using the KAPA Library Quantification kit. Every immunoSEQ 96-well plate was sequenced on a separate single-read 150-cycle Illumina NextSeq 550 flow cell. In the authors' own workflow: Because the immunoSEQ output held only junctional sequences and lacked quality scores, the filtering could not match the filtering applied to full-length reads. Sequences were annotated with PyIR, a Python wrapper for IgBLAST v1.9, and V/J genes and CDR3 were assigned using IMGT germline references. Reads were removed for weak V/J assignments (E-value above 1e-6), missing CDR3, stop codons, out-of-frame junctions, or ambiguous translated residues. V3J clonotypes were defined by identical inferred V gene, J gene, and CDR3 amino acid sequence. Percentage overlap between repertoires was calculated by dividing the number of shared unique clonotypes by the size of the smaller repertoire. Richness of each repertoire was evaluated using RTK rarefaction, the Chao1 estimator, and Recon v2.1 estimates of unobserved clonotypes. OLGA was used to compute generation probabilities for all TCRbeta clonotypes that the gDNA method yielded from a few donors. TCRdb took this table from immuneACCESS and kept in-frame rearrangements with V and J called. Such tables lack part of the clones; where checked against another copy, unresolved V genes explain under half of the gap, and the rest is unexplained. The V and J calls and clone size are taken from that table; D and trimming were inferred from the DNA. In this sample the table shows millions of clones, about 95% of which occur a single time. The biggest ten clones account for approximately 1.2% of the sample.

CDR1 SGHKS and CDR2 YYEKEE are derived from the germline V gene (reference sequence). The V and J ends are trimmed by 3 bases and 3 bases, leaving 10 bases between them. The CDR3 measures 13 amino acids from cysteine to phenylalanine. Kept here is only the CDR3 DNA, which spans 39 bases and is read in frame from base 1. Sample: naive CD8+ T cells sorted from blood. The cell subset or site label, as the study defines it: CD45RA+CCR7+. The sequence was obtained from a man younger than 30 in good health. Here the chain combines TRBV5-5 and TRBJ2-7, with no D gene named confidently. The CDR3 sequence is CASSWRTVYEQYF. At the DNA level, the sequence is TGTGCCAGCAGCTGGCGCACAGTCTACGAGCAGTACTTC.